This T cell receptor (beta chain) is from a study of memory CD4+ T cells and cytomegalovirus serostatus. Assay: immunoSEQ multiplex PCR; the TCRdb copy retains only in-frame clones and omits some. The sample includes 40,000 to 55,000 clones, 76% seen only once; the top ten take around 2%. The ends were cut back, 0 bases at V and 2 bases at J, with 8 bases in the middle. Germline CDR1 is ENHRY and CDR2 is SYGVKD. The CDR3 has 14 residues. Study findings and constraints: Of roughly 180 reported CMV TCRbeta sequences, about 67 were found in memory CD4+ repertoires.

The sort gate was single viable CD3+CD4+CD8-CD45RO+ cells for memory CD4+ T cells. This clone was found once. The antigen remains unidentified. The V gene is TRBV10-3, the J gene TRBJ2-7; D is unclear. Sequenced input: memory CD4+ T cells from blood. This sequence originates from an adult in good health and CMV-seronegative. CDR3 sequence: CAISESLAAYEQYF. DNA of the CDR3: TGTGCCATCAGTGAGTCGCTCGCAGCCTACGAGCAGTACTTC.